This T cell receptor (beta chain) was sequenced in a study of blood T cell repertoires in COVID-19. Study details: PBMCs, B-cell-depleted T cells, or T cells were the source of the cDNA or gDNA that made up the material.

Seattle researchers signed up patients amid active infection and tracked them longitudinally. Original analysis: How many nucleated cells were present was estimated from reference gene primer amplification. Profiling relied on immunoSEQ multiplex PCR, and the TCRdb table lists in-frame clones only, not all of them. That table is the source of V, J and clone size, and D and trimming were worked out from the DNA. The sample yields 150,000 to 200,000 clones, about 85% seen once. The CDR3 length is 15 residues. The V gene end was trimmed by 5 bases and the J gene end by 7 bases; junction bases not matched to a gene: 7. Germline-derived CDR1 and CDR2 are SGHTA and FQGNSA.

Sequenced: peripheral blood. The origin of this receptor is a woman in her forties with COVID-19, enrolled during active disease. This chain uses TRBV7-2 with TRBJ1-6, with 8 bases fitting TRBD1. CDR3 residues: CASSGRTGNNSPLHF. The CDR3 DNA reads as TGTGCCAGCAGCGGCCGGACAGGGAACAATTCACCCCTCCACTTT.